This T cell receptor beta chain was recorded in a study of identical twins. TCRdb re-analysed the 5' RACE reads in MiXCR, keeping a single row per CDR3 protein. The sample includes fewer than 550,000 distinct CDR3 sequences, around 15% seen only once; the top ten take more than 0.8%. This clonotype was seen a few times. What it binds is unknown. Study-wide results and limits: Less excess twin sharing appeared in beta out-of-frame sequences. Twins shared out-of-frame alpha sequences with excess low generation probability.

Germline CDR1 reads MNHEY; CDR2 reads SMNVEV (reference sequence). Trimming removed 8 bases at V and 5 bases at J, with 16 bases between. There are 14 residues in the CDR3. These records were also assigned to another study, of yellow fever vaccine responses in identical twins.

The chain has TRBV27 and TRBJ2-4; the D is unclear. This receptor was identified in a woman younger than 30 in good health. The material sequenced was CD4+ T cells sorted from blood. Written as DNA, the CDR3 is TGTGCCAGCCGTAGAGGATTTGGGGAAAACATTCAGTACTTC. Its translation: CASRRGFGENIQYF.